The 22 T cell receptor beta chains in this list originate from one sample, sequenced in a study of blood T cell repertoires in COVID-19 (TCRdb year 2020). Libraries were prepared through the immunoSEQ multiplex PCR assay. In TCRdb, the immuneACCESS table is reduced to in-frame sequences with V and J assigned. These tables do not hold every clone; where another copy was compared, an unresolved V gene accounts for under half, and the others remain unexplained. In this sample the table shows 75,000 to 95,000 clones, about 89% of which occur a single time. The top ten constitute around 1.1% of the sample. Sequenced material: peripheral blood. These receptors were obtained from a human donor in a cohort sampled during active COVID-19.

The chain carries TRBV29-1 and TRBJ2-5, with 7 nucleotides matching TRBD1. Germline trimming cut 6 bases from V and 2 bases from J; bases unmatched to any gene: 3. Looked up from germline, CDR1 is SQVTM and CDR2 is ANQGSEA. CDR3 size: 12 residues. The CDR3 loop reads CSVDRRQETQYF. The CDR3 nucleotides are TGCAGCGTGGACAGGAGACAAGAGACCCAGTACTTC.

The chain couples TRBV7-3 to TRBJ2-1, with 7 positions matching TRBD1. Germline values: CDR1 SGHTA, CDR2 FQGTGA. The CDR3 is 13 residues long. V lost 5 bases and J lost 4; bases outside the gene matches: 2. The CDR3 nucleotides read TGTGCCAGCAGCCTGGGACAGTACAATGAGCAGTTCTTC. This translates into CASSLGQYNEQFF. The whole variable domain, filled in from reference TRBV7-3 and TRBJ2-1, reads GAGVSQTPSNKVTEKGKYVELRCDPISGHTALYWYRQSLGQGPEFLIYFQGTGAADDSGLPNDRFFAVRPEGSVSTLKIQRTERGDSAVYLCASSLGQYNEQFFGPGTRLTVL.

The gene calls are TRBV27 and TRBJ1-1; D is uncertain. With 3 bases removed from V and 2 bases from J, the gap between germline ends came to 7 bases. This CDR3 has 13 amino acids. CDR1 is MNHEY, CDR2 SMNVEV, per germline (reference sequence). The DNA of the CDR3 is TGTGCCAGCAGTTTGGTCCTAAACACTGAAGCTTTCTTT. As protein: CASSLVLNTEAFF.

The chain uses TRBV5-4 and TRBJ1-2; D perhaps matches TRBD1 (5 bases). V lost 4 bases and J lost 7, with 20 bases in between. CDR1 is SGHNT, CDR2 YYREEE, per germline (reference sequence). The CDR3 is 15 amino acids. CDR3 loop: CASSVPRQGRFGYTF. Written as DNA, the CDR3 is TGTGCCAGCAGCGTCCCTAGGCAGGGTAGGTTTGGCTACACCTTC.

Here the CDR3 reads CASSQVGGGRPDEQFF. The CDR3 DNA sequence: TGTGCCAGCAGCCAAGTTGGAGGCGGGAGACCGGATGAGCAGTTCTTC. This rearrangement joins TRBV3-1 (or the pseudogene TRBV3-2) to TRBJ2-1, with 7 bases aligning to TRBD2. J lost 8 bases, V lost 1 base, and 11 bases had no gene match. Germline CDR1 and CDR2: LGHDT and YNNKEL (reference sequence). This CDR3 comprises 16 residues.

This clone was counted between two and nine times. The junction does not match germline at one end; this may be a read error. The chain combines TRBV4-1 with TRBJ1-4, with 7 bases lining up with TRBD1. The CDR3 has 11 amino acids. Germline loops: CDR1 MGHRA, CDR2 YSYEKL. CDR3 DNA sequence: TGCGCCAGCGTCAGGGGGAGAAAAACTGTTTTT. This sequence encodes CASVRGRKTVF.

Only one count was recorded for this clone. The chain has TRBV27 and TRBJ2-3; 8 nucleotides align to TRBD2. This CDR3 spans 13 amino acids. Per the germline V gene, CDR1 is MNHEY and CDR2 is SMNVEV (reference sequence). V shed 7 bases and J 4 bases; nucleotides not matched to a gene: 4. The CDR3 sequence: CASNLAGADTQYF. The CDR3 DNA sequence: TGTGCCAGCAATCTAGCGGGTGCAGATACGCAGTATTTT.

J is TRBJ2-1 and V is TRBV5-1; D perhaps matches TRBD2 (6 bases). Per the germline V gene, CDR1 is SGHRS and CDR2 is YFSETQ. V dropped 5 bases and J dropped 0 bases, with 12 bases sitting between them. The CDR3 loop spans 15 amino acids. As DNA, the CDR3 is TGCGCCAGCAGACAGAGCGGGTACTCCTACAATGAGCAGTTCTTC. This translates into CASRQSGYSYNEQFF.

CDR3 bases: TGTGCAAGTCGCTCGGATATACTACTTAGGGCTAGCGGAACCGGGGAGCTGTTTTTT. This encodes CASRSDILLRASGTGELFF. The V gene is TRBV12-2, the J gene TRBJ2-2; TRBD2 is taken as the D call from the table, unchecked against the DNA. TRBV12-2 is a recognized pseudogene. The length of the CDR3 is 19 residues.

This rearrangement joins TRBV6-4 to TRBJ2-7; D uncertain. This CDR3 spans 14 amino acids. The ends were cut back, 8 bases at V and 7 bases at J, with 21 bases in the middle. Germline V gives CDR1 MRHNA, CDR2 SNTAGT. In nucleotides, the CDR3 is TGTGCCAGCCCCCCCATCTTGGTCCTGCGGGAGCAGTACTTC. Translation: CASPPILVLREQYF.

This chain uses TRBV6-2 or TRBV6-3 with TRBJ2-3; 7 positions agree with TRBD2. Germline lookup yields CDR1 MNHEY and CDR2 SVGEGT. Unmatched junction bases numbered 11, after V lost 0 bases and J lost 5 bases. CDR3 length: 17 residues. This CDR3 reads CASSYSTSSGNLDTQYF. The CDR3 DNA reads TGTGCCAGCAGTTACTCGACCTCCAGCGGGAACTTAGATACGCAGTATTTT.

A few counts support this clone. The V gene is TRBV6-2 or TRBV6-3, the J gene TRBJ2-1; TRBD2 agrees at 12 bases. The germline gives CDR1 MNHEY, CDR2 SVGEGT. The CDR3 totals 16 residues. The V gene end was trimmed by 6 bases and the J gene end by 7 bases; junction bases not matched to a gene: 10. CDR3 in DNA: TGTGCCAGCAGCCCCCGGACTAGCGGGGCCTTTAATGAGCAGTTCTTC. Translation gives CASSPRTSGAFNEQFF.

The chain carries TRBV7-8 and TRBJ2-7; 12 nucleotides align to TRBD1. Germline V gene lookup returns CDR1 SGHVS and CDR2 FQNEAQ. The junction had 14 bases not matched to a gene; V was cut back by 5 bases and J by 0 bases. The CDR3 sequence is 19 residues long. The CDR3 is CASSRQIGTGGAYSYEQYF. The CDR3 coding sequence is TGTGCCAGCAGCCGACAAATTGGGACAGGGGGCGCGTACTCCTACGAGCAGTACTTC.

The chain couples TRBV3-1 (or the pseudogene TRBV3-2) to TRBJ2-7, with 9 bases identical to TRBD2. V shed 4 bases, J shed 6 bases, and the junction held 7 bases outside the gene matches. The CDR3 runs 14 residues. Germline CDR1 is LGHDT and CDR2 is YNNKEL (reference sequence). The CDR3 protein is CASSPLAGVGEQYF. The CDR3 DNA follows: TGTGCCAGCAGCCCATTAGCGGGAGTAGGCGAGCAGTACTTC.

The chain employs TRBV7-9 and TRBJ1-1; possible D gene TRBD1, 6 bases. The CDR3 has 13 residues. Per germline, CDR1 SEHNR and CDR2 FQNEAQ (reference sequence). Trimming took 4 bases from V and 3 from J, leaving 9 bases between them. This CDR3 reads CASSSSGDTEAFF. For the CDR3, the DNA is TGTGCCAGCAGCTCGTCAGGGGACACTGAAGCTTTCTTT.

V is TRBV28 and J is TRBJ2-1; tentative D call: TRBD2 (6 bases). The CDR3 runs 15 residues. Trimming removed 6 bases from V and 6 bases from J, with 18 bases in between. The V gene's germline CDR1 is MDHEN and CDR2 SYDVKM. This chain's CDR3 is CASRVRLMGGNEQFF. As DNA, the CDR3 is TGTGCCAGCAGGGTTCGTCTAATGGGAGGCAATGAGCAGTTCTTC.

This CDR3 reads CASRHGSYYEQYF. Here the CDR3 DNA reads TGTGCCAGCAGGCATGGTAGCTACTACGAGCAGTACTTC. The chain links TRBV11-2 to TRBJ2-7; D gene uncertain. CDR1 is SGHAT and CDR2 is FQNNGV in the germline V gene. Trimming cost V 6 bases and J 3 bases, with 12 bases left between them. This CDR3 contains 13 residues.

The chain couples TRBV11-2 to TRBJ2-7, with 7 bases that match TRBD2. Germline CDR1 and CDR2: SGHAT and FQNNGV. The CDR3 runs 16 residues. With V trimmed by 5 bases and J by 2 bases, 12 bases remained unmatched. The CDR3, as DNA: TGTGCCAGCAGCGCAGTGAGGGCGGGGACTACCTACGAGCAGTACTTC. Translating gives CASSAVRAGTTYEQYF.

This clone was recorded only once. The rearrangement links TRBV11-2 to TRBJ2-7; TRBD2 aligns across 13 bases. The CDR3 consists of 17 residues. Germline CDR1 is SGHAT and CDR2 is FQNNGV. V dropped 6 bases and J dropped 0; count of bases not matched to a gene: 8. In DNA, the CDR3 is TGTGCCAGCAGACATCGACTAGCGGGAGGCCCCTCCTACGAGCAGTACTTC. It yields the protein CASRHRLAGGPSYEQYF. Using reference TRBV11-2 and TRBJ2-7 for the parts outside the CDR3, the full variable domain is EAGVAQSPRYKIIEKRQSVAFWCNPISGHATLYWYQQILGQGPKLLIQFQNNGVVDDSQLPKDRFSAERLKGVDSTLKIQPAKLEDSAVYLCASRHRLAGGPSYEQYFGPGTRLTVT.

V gene TRBV3-1 (or the pseudogene TRBV3-2) combines with J gene TRBJ2-5, with D possibly matching TRBD2 (5 bases). Germline values: CDR1 LGHDT, CDR2 YNNKEL (reference sequence). The CDR3 is made up of 13 amino acids. V gave up 4 bases and J gave up 3 bases, with 9 bases separating them. CDR3 region: CASSPGTKETQYF. In DNA, the CDR3 is TGTGCCAGCAGCCCGGGAACCAAAGAGACCCAGTACTTC.

The V gene is TRBV27, the J gene TRBJ2-7; 10 nucleotides match TRBD1. Germline CDR1 and CDR2: MNHEY and SMNVEV (reference sequence). The CDR3 is made up of 14 amino acids. Trimming removed 5 bases from V and 4 bases from J; junction bases left unmatched: 5. The CDR3, as DNA: TGTGCCAGCAGTCCCCGACAGGGGGCTTACGAGCAGTACTTC. It codes for CASSPRQGAYEQYF.

This chain joins TRBV2 and TRBJ1-2, with TRBD1 matching 8 bases. With 6 bases clipped from V and 6 bases from J, the junction kept 12 bases outside the gene matches. The CDR3 is made up of 15 amino acids. Germline CDR1 SNHLY, CDR2 FYNNEI. CDR3 region: CASSQNRGGQNGYTF. The CDR3 DNA sequence: TGTGCCAGCAGCCAAAACAGGGGGGGGCAGAATGGCTACACCTTC.